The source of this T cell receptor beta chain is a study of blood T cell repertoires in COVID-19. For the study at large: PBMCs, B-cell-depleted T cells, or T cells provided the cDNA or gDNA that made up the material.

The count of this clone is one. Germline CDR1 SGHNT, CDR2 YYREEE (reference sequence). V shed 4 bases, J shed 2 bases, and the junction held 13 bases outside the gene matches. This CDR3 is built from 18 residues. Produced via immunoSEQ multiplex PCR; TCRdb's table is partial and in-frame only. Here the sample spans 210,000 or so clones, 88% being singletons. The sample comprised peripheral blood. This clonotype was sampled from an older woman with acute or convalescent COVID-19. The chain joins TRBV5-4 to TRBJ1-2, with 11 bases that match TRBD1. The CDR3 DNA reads TGTGCCAGCAGCCTAAGCAATCCGGGACAGGGGGAAAACTATGGCTACACCTTC. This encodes CASSLSNPGQGENYGYTF.